This T cell receptor beta chain was captured in a study of shared clonotypes between healthy human individuals. In replicate PCRs of unsorted PBMC, 250 to 350 ng DNA, 31,000 or so T cell genomes, was used. The repertoire was sequenced with immunoSEQ multiplex PCR; TCRdb's copy has only in-frame clones and lacks some. The data show about 530,000 clones, almost 80% seen once. The CDR3 has 17 residues. The V and J ends lost 0 bases and 1 base, in that order; junction bases with no gene match: 6. Germline V gene sequence: CDR1 SGHRS, CDR2 YFSETQ. This receptor was obtained from a woman in her thirties or forties in good health. Some clones in this sample may be carry-over from other donors' samples. Specimen: PBMCs. J is TRBJ2-3 and V is TRBV5-1, with TRBD2 matching over 9 bases. In DNA form, the CDR3 reads TGCGCCAGCAGCTTGGGGCGGGAGGGCCGAGGCACAGATACGCAGTATTTT. It encodes CASSLGREGRGTDTQYF.